What follows are 28 T cell receptor beta chains derived from one specimen sequenced in a study of blood T cell repertoires in COVID-19. The repertoire was sequenced with immunoSEQ multiplex PCR; TCRdb's copy has only in-frame clones and lacks some. The table has approximately 210,000 clones, around four fifths seen once. Sequencing was carried out using PBMCs or T cells enriched from blood (not recorded which). The receptors were gathered from a man between 40 and 49 years old who had recovered from COVID-19.

This clone was observed a handful of times. V and J are TRBV27 and TRBJ2-1; maybe TRBD2 (6 bases). Trimming left V 6 bases short and J 8 bases short, with 14 bases between. The length of the CDR3 is 13 residues. The V gene's germline CDR1 is MNHEY and CDR2 SMNVEV (reference sequence). CDR3 sequence reads: CASRWGESDEQFF. In DNA form, the CDR3 reads TGTGCCAGCAGGTGGGGGGAGAGCGATGAGCAGTTCTTC.

The V call is TRBV28, the J call TRBJ2-7; TRBD2 matches at 15 bases. V dropped 7 bases and J dropped 3; count of bases not matched to a gene: 10. The germline V gene encodes CDR1 MDHEN and CDR2 SYDVKM. CDR3 length: 17 amino acids. CDR3 sequence (DNA): TGTGCCAGCACCCTCGGACTAGCGGGAGGGAGTATCTACGAGCAGTACTTC. It is translated as CASTLGLAGGSIYEQYF.

This clone occurred once. The rearrangement links TRBV18 to TRBJ2-1; D gene uncertain. V was trimmed by 6 bases and J by 0 bases, leaving 12 bases between them. The CDR3 runs to 15 residues. Looked up from germline, CDR1 is KGHSH and CDR2 is LQKENI. The CDR3 DNA is TGTGCCAGCTCCCTGAGCGCGAGCTCCTACAATGAGCAGTTCTTC. This gives the protein CASSLSASSYNEQFF.

Here the CDR3 DNA reads TGTGCCAGCAGAAGGGACGGAGGGACTGAAGCTTTCTTT. It encodes CASRRDGGTEAFF. The chain recombines TRBV21-1 with TRBJ1-1. TRBV21-1 is a recognized pseudogene. The CDR3 totals 13 residues.

V and J are TRBV10-2 and TRBJ2-4; unclear D gene. Germline V gene lookup returns CDR1 WSHSY and CDR2 SAAADI. Trimming shortened V by 5 bases and J by 8 bases, and 10 bases separated the two germline ends. CDR3 length: 12 amino acids. For the CDR3, the DNA is TGCGCCAGCAGTACTAATGTGGACATTCAGTACTTC. This translates into CASSTNVDIQYF.

This clone has more than one count but fewer than ten. The gene calls are TRBV21-1 and TRBJ2-2; TRBD1, the table's D call, was not compared with the DNA. TRBV21-1 is annotated as a pseudogene. This CDR3 contains 17 residues. The CDR3 spells CASSSRIRDTLGGELFF. The CDR3 DNA is TGTGCCAGCAGCTCCCGGATCCGGGACACGTTGGGGGGGGAGCTGTTTTTT.

CDR3: CASSPQTPTEAFF. CDR3 in DNA: TGTGCCAGCAGCCCCCAGACTCCCACTGAAGCTTTCTTT. The chain joins TRBV7-2 to TRBJ1-1; D gene uncertain. CDR1 and CDR2 (germline): SGHTA, FQGNSA. The CDR3 length is 13 residues. The ends were cut back, 5 bases at V and 4 bases at J, with 11 bases in the middle.

A note on this clone: One end of the junction fails to match germline, which may point to a read error. The chain links TRBV7-6 to TRBJ2-1, with 10 bases aligning to TRBD2. The CDR3 length is 20 residues. The germline CDR1 and CDR2 sequences are SGHVS and FNYEAQ. CDR3 nucleotide sequence: TGTGCCAGCAGCTTTATCTGGGCGGGGGCTAGCGGGAGCTCCGACAATGAGCAGTTCTTC. Translation: CASSFIWAGASGSSDNEQFF.

This clone showed up just a few times. The genes are TRBV20-1 and TRBJ1-1, with a tentative D call TRBD1 (5 bases). Germline V lookup: CDR1 DFQATT, CDR2 SNEGSKA (reference sequence). The V end was cut by 3 bases, the J end by 0 bases, with 17 bases between. The CDR3 spans 16 residues. The CDR3: CSASSDKTDMNTEAFF. CDR3 DNA: TGCAGTGCTAGTTCGGACAAGACAGACATGAACACTGAAGCTTTCTTT.

The chain couples TRBV29-1 to TRBJ1-2, with D unresolved. The CDR3 spans 13 residues. The V end lost 4 bases, the J end lost 0 bases, and 9 bases lay between the germline ends. Germline CDR1 is SQVTM and CDR2 is ANQGSEA. Here the CDR3 reads CSVGLLANYGYTF. The CDR3 nucleotides read TGCAGCGTTGGACTCTTAGCTAACTATGGCTACACCTTC.

Regarding this clone: Other nucleotide sequences in the sample specify the same CDR3. J is TRBJ2-3 and V is TRBV7-3, with D unclear. V was pared by 1 base and J by 0 bases, with 5 bases between. Germline V lookup: CDR1 SGHTA, CDR2 FQGTGA. CDR3 length: 14 amino acids. The CDR3 DNA reads as TGTGCCAGCAGCTTAAGCAGGAGCACAGATACGCAGTATTTT. Translating gives CASSLSRSTDTQYF.

The chain joins TRBV19 to TRBJ1-2; 7 bases are a match to TRBD1. This CDR3 has 13 residues. CDR1 LNHDA and CDR2 SQIVND come from the germline V gene (reference sequence). The V segment lost 5 bases and the J segment 7 bases; nucleotides outside the gene matches: 7. CDR3 protein: CASSHRNRGGYTF. CDR3 nucleotides: TGTGCCAGTAGTCACCGGAACAGGGGTGGCTACACCTTC.

The chain combines TRBV10-3 with TRBJ1-1; 9 nucleotides line up with TRBD1. CDR3 length: 15 amino acids. Germline CDR1 ENHRY, CDR2 SYGVKD. V shed 6 bases, J shed 4 bases, and the junction held 9 bases outside the gene matches. CDR3 sequence reads: CAIRGDRERGTEAFF. The CDR3 coding sequence is TGTGCCATCAGGGGGGACAGGGAAAGGGGCACTGAAGCTTTCTTT.

The chain carries TRBV29-1 and TRBJ2-7, with a weak D call TRBD2 (7 bases). CDR1 and CDR2 (germline): SQVTM, ANQGSEA. The CDR3 consists of 14 residues. The V end was cut by 6 bases, the J end by 5 bases, with 20 bases between. CDR3 sequence (DNA): TGCAGCGTACTGGGGGCCGCGGGAGACGACGAGCAGTACTTC. Its translation: CSVLGAAGDDEQYF.

The chain has TRBV30 and TRBJ1-2, with a weak D call TRBD1 (5 bases). The CDR3 is 15 amino acids. Deletions cut 1 base from V and 3 bases from J, with 15 bases between. Germline V CDR1 and CDR2: GTSNPN, SVGIG (reference sequence). CDR3 loop: CAWSEGVGGDYGYTF. DNA for the CDR3: TGTGCCTGGAGTGAGGGTGTTGGAGGGGACTATGGCTACACCTTC.

This chain links TRBV5-4 with TRBJ2-3; D possibly corresponds to TRBD1 (5 bases). The CDR3 runs 18 residues. V was cut by 1 base and J by 5 bases, with 23 bases left in between. Per germline, CDR1 SGHNT and CDR2 YYREEE (reference sequence). CDR3 residues: CASSLTRLQGVLEDTQYF. The CDR3 nucleotides are TGTGCCAGCAGCTTGACCCGTTTACAAGGGGTTCTTGAAGATACGCAGTATTTT.

This chain connects TRBV28 to TRBJ1-6, with D perhaps TRBD1 (5 bases). Germline CDR1 and CDR2: MDHEN and SYDVKM. The germline V and J ends were trimmed by 6 bases and 0 bases, with 6 bases remaining between them. This CDR3 is 14 amino acids long. CDR3 DNA: TGTGCCAGCAGAGACAGCTCCTATAATTCACCCCTCCACTTT. Its protein is CASRDSSYNSPLHF.

This sequence joins TRBV6-2 or TRBV6-3 and TRBJ1-1; D might be TRBD1 (5 bases). The CDR3 is 15 amino acids. V was clipped by 5 bases and J by 4 bases, with 17 bases between them. Germline V CDR1 and CDR2: MNHEY, SVGEGT. DNA for the CDR3: TGTGCCAGCAGTACCTCGGGACGGGGGGGCACTGAAGCTTTCTTT. As protein: CASSTSGRGGTEAFF.

CDR3: CASRDGEYYGYTF. CDR3 DNA: TGTGCCAGCAGGGACGGGGAGTACTATGGCTACACCTTC. The chain carries TRBV27 and TRBJ1-2; D unclear. Germline V gene sequence: CDR1 MNHEY, CDR2 SMNVEV (reference sequence). Trimming shortened V by 6 bases and J by 3 bases, and 11 bases separated the two germline ends. The CDR3 is 13 residues long.

This rearrangement joins TRBV5-6 to TRBJ2-4; maybe TRBD1 (6 bases). This CDR3 is 15 amino acids long. Germline CDR1 is SGHDT and CDR2 is YYEEEE. V lost 0 bases to trimming and J lost 2 bases, with 9 bases between them. DNA of the CDR3: TGTGCCAGCAGCTTGGCAGGGGCGACCAAAAACATTCAGTACTTC. Protein product: CASSLAGATKNIQYF. Looking up the rest from reference TRBV5-6 and TRBJ2-4 gives the full variable domain: DAGVTQSPTHLIKTRGQQVTLRCSPKSGHDTVSWYQQALGQGPQFIFQYYEEEERQRGNFPDRFSGHQFPNYSSELNVNALLLGDSALYLCASSLAGATKNIQYFGAGTRLSVL.

The V gene is TRBV18, the J gene TRBJ2-5, with D unresolved. Germline-derived CDR1 and CDR2 are KGHSH and LQKENI. The V gene lost 3 bases and the J gene lost 2 bases, with 10 bases spanning the gap. The CDR3 is 14 residues long. The CDR3 nucleotides read TGTGCCAGCTCACCCAGGTATCCTCAAGAGACCCAGTACTTC. This sequence encodes CASSPRYPQETQYF.

The chain is built from TRBV11-2 and TRBJ1-1; 7 bases map to TRBD1. The length of the CDR3 is 15 residues. CDR1 SGHAT and CDR2 FQNNGV come from the germline V gene. The V and J ends lost 4 bases and 2 bases, in that order; junction bases with no gene match: 7. This chain's CDR3 is CASSSYRGQNTEAFF. The CDR3, as DNA: TGTGCCAGCAGCTCCTACAGGGGTCAAAACACTGAAGCTTTCTTT.

The chain carries TRBV7-2 and TRBJ1-2; no clear D. CDR1 SGHTA and CDR2 FQGNSA come from the germline V gene. This CDR3 contains 12 residues. The V end was cut by 3 bases, the J end by 4 bases, with 6 bases between. The chain's CDR3 is CASSLQVYGYTF. Written as DNA, the CDR3 is TGTGCCAGCAGCTTGCAGGTCTATGGCTACACCTTC.

The chain recombines TRBV2 with TRBJ1-2; 7 bases align to TRBD1. V dropped 3 bases and J dropped 2; count of bases not matched to a gene: 6. Per the germline V gene, CDR1 is SNHLY and CDR2 is FYNNEI. The length of the CDR3 is 15 residues. For the CDR3, the DNA is TGTGCCAGCAGTGATGGTAGCAGGGGGAACTATGGCTACACCTTC. Its translation is CASSDGSRGNYGYTF.

This clone was observed a few times. This rearrangement joins TRBV12-5 to TRBJ1-2; TRBD1 matches at 7 bases. The CDR3 sequence is 19 residues long. J lost 2 bases, V lost 0 bases, and 15 bases had no gene match. Germline V gene sequence: CDR1 LGHNT, CDR2 FRNRAP. For the CDR3, the DNA is TGTGCTAGTGGTTTGGTAAGGTGGGGAAAAGGGGGCAGAAACTATGGCTACACCTTC. It translates to CASGLVRWGKGGRNYGYTF.

This clone was seen once. This chain uses TRBV30 with TRBJ1-5; D may be TRBD1 (5 bases). The CDR3 sequence is 14 residues long. CDR1 is GTSNPN and CDR2 is SVGIG in the germline V gene (reference sequence). V gave up 0 bases and J gave up 0 bases, with 6 bases separating them. The CDR3 DNA reads as TGTGCCTGGAGTGTAGGGGCTAGCAATCAGCCCCAGCATTTT. This sequence encodes CAWSVGASNQPQHF.

The genes are TRBV7-9 and TRBJ1-4; 8 bases are shared with TRBD1. The CDR3 spans 13 residues. Germline V gives CDR1 SEHNR, CDR2 FQNEAQ (reference sequence). V was pared by 6 bases and J by 7 bases, with 4 bases of the junction left unmatched. The chain's CDR3 is CASRPGGGEKLFF. Written as DNA, the CDR3 is TGTGCCAGCAGACCAGGGGGCGGTGAAAAACTGTTTTTT. The variable domain in full, with the rest retrieved from reference TRBV7-9 and TRBJ1-4, is DTGVSQNPRHKITKRGQNVTFRCDPISEHNRLYWYRQTLGQGPEFLTYFQNEAQLEKSRLLSDRFSAERPKGSFSTLEIQRTEQGDSAMYLCASRPGGGEKLFFGSGTQLSVL.

V gene TRBV19 combines with J gene TRBJ2-3, with 9 bases matching TRBD1. Germline V gene data show CDR1 as LNHDA and CDR2 as SQIVND (reference sequence). The CDR3 loop spans 16 amino acids. J was trimmed by 1 base and V by 8 bases; bases with no gene match: 10. The CDR3 sequence: CASQTNRGLGTDTQYF. CDR3 in DNA: TGTGCCAGTCAGACGAACAGGGGGCTTGGCACAGATACGCAGTATTTT.